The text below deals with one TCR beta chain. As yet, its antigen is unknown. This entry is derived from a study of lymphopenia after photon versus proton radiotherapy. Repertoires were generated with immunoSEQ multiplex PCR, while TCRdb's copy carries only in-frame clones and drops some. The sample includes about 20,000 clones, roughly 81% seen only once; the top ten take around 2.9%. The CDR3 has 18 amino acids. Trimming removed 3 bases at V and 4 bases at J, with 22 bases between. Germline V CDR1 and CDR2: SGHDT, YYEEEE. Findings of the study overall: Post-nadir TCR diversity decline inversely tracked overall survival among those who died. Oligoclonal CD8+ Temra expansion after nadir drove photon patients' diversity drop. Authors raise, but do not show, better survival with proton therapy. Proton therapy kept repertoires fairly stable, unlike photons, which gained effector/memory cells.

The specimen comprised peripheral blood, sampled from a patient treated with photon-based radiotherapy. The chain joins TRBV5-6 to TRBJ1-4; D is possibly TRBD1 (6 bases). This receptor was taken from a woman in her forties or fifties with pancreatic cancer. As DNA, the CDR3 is TGTGCCAGCAGCTCGAGTCGGGACACCTCCCTTGGTAATGAAAAACTGTTTTTT. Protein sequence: CASSSSRDTSLGNEKLFF.